Given below is one T cell receptor (beta chain) in context. This sample was included in a study of blood T cell repertoires in COVID-19. Study summary: Specimens from acute and convalescent COVID-19 originated in the United States, Italy and Spain.

As originally analysed: Reference gene primer amplification gave estimated nucleated cell counts. Assay used: immunoSEQ multiplex PCR; TCRdb lists only in-frame clones, some missing. The DNA gave D and trimming, while V, J and clone size come from that table. The data contain roughly 100,000 clones, approximately 90% of them singletons. Trimming took 3 bases from V and 1 from J, leaving 14 bases between them. Looked up from germline, CDR1 is SEHNR and CDR2 is FQNEAQ (reference sequence). This CDR3 is built from 16 residues. V and J are TRBV7-9 and TRBJ2-3; TRBD1 might be the D (6 bases). The specimen sequenced was peripheral blood. The receptor's source is a man between 50 and 59 years old in a cohort sampled during active COVID-19. The CDR3 reads CASSLTGDARTDTQYF. The CDR3 coding sequence is TGTGCCAGCAGCTTGACAGGTGATGCCCGCACAGATACGCAGTATTTT. Using reference TRBV7-9 and TRBJ2-3 for the parts outside the CDR3, the full variable domain is DTGVSQNPRHKITKRGQNVTFRCDPISEHNRLYWYRQTLGQGPEFLTYFQNEAQLEKSRLLSDRFSAERPKGSFSTLEIQRTEQGDSAMYLCASSLTGDARTDTQYFGPGTRLTVL.